The rows below give T cell receptor beta chains drawn from one sample of a study of blood T cells in healthy people across ages. Via MiXCR, TCRdb re-called the 5' RACE reads, giving one row per CDR3 protein. The table has roughly 1,500,000 distinct CDR3 sequences, around 39% seen once. The sequenced sample was blood. The receptors originated from a woman between 18 and 29 years old in good health. Both conserved end residues are part of each CDR3. Each record gives: CDR3 length, J gene, clone size, V gene, CDR3 protein. Only some rows state a clone size, as once, few, many or a class for expanded clones.

CDR3 length: 15; J gene: NA; clone size: NA; V gene: TRBV20-1; CDR3 protein: CSAPLGGRMSPEQYF
CDR3 length: 19; J gene: TRBJ1-1; clone size: NA; V gene: TRBV7-4; CDR3 protein: CASSLDKPGQGTSNTEAFF
CDR3 length: 18; J gene: TRBJ2-3; clone size: NA; V gene: TRBV7-3; CDR3 protein: CASSPGRLAGARTDTQYF
CDR3 length: 14; J gene: TRBJ1-2; clone size: few; V gene: TRBV11-1; CDR3 protein: CASSHTRVYGGYTF
CDR3 length: 13; J gene: TRBJ1-2; clone size: once; V gene: TRBV10-2; CDR3 protein: CASSESGRHGYTF
CDR3 length: 15; J gene: TRBJ2-1; clone size: NA; V gene: TRBV20-1; CDR3 protein: CSARGRSTQGFKQFF
CDR3 length: 18; J gene: TRBJ2-5; clone size: once; V gene: TRBV20-1; CDR3 protein: CSARDSLGLAGDYNEQYF
CDR3 length: 16; J gene: TRBJ2-3; clone size: NA; V gene: TRBV20-1; CDR3 protein: CSARDRFRVFTDTQYF
CDR3 length: 16; J gene: TRBJ2-3; clone size: NA; V gene: TRBV7-8; CDR3 protein: CASSRLGGGPADTQYF
CDR3 length: 16; J gene: TRBJ2-1; clone size: NA; V gene: TRBV10-3; CDR3 protein: CAISEPGLAGGNEQFF
CDR3 length: 14; J gene: TRBJ1-1; clone size: once; V gene: TRBV30; CDR3 protein: CAWDRGHRYTEAFF
CDR3 length: 17; J gene: TRBJ2-1; clone size: NA; V gene: TRBV3-1; CDR3 protein: CASSQDLRLAPYNEQFF
CDR3 length: 13; J gene: TRBJ1-3; clone size: NA; V gene: TRBV14; CDR3 protein: CASSHPGQDTIYF
CDR3 length: 14; J gene: TRBJ1-4; clone size: NA; V gene: TRBV5-1; CDR3 protein: CASSGRTGGEKLFF
CDR3 length: 11; J gene: TRBJ1-2; clone size: few; V gene: TRBV6-5; CDR3 protein: CASTQGVGYTF